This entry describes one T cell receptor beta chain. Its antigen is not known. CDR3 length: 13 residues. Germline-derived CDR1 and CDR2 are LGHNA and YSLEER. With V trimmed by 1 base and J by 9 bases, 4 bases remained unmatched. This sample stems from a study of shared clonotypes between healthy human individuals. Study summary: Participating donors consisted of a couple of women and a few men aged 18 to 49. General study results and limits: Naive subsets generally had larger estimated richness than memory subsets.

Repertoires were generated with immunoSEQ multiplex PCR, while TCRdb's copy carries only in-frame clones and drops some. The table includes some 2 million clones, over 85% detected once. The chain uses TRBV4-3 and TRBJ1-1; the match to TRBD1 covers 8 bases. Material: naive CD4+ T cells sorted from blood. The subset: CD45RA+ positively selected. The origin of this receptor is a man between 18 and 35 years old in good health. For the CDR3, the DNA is TGCGCCAGCAGCCAAGGACAGGGGACGCAAGCTTTCTTT. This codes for CASSQGQGTQAFF.